This entry lists 7 T cell receptor beta chains sequenced from one sample in a study of cytomegalovirus exposure and HLA in healthy donors. PCR involved 60 Vbeta and 13 Jbeta primers. Generated by immunoSEQ multiplex PCR, the TCRdb table keeps only in-frame clones and is missing some. The repertoire has approximately 100,000 clones, around 80% of them found once; the top ten carry over 3%. Sequences were obtained from PBMCs. The receptors originated from a woman in her thirties or forties in good health and CMV-seronegative.

The genes are TRBV5-8 and TRBJ2-3, with 9 bases identical to TRBD2. V lost 1 base to trimming and J lost 4 bases; unmatched junction nucleotides: 7. Germline V gives CDR1 SGHTS, CDR2 YDEGEE. The CDR3 contains 16 residues. The CDR3 sequence: CASSLTGGRAADTQYF. CDR3 bases: TGTGCCAGCAGCTTGACCGGCGGGAGGGCGGCAGATACGCAGTATTTT.

The gene calls are TRBV6-5 and TRBJ1-2, with unresolved D. Germline-derived CDR1 and CDR2 are MNHEY and SVGAGI. The CDR3 totals 14 residues. V shed 0 bases and J shed 0 bases, with 5 bases lying between them. Here the CDR3 DNA reads TGTGCCAGCAGTTACTCGGCTTCTAACTATGGCTACACCTTC. Its protein is CASSYSASNYGYTF.

There are a few counts of this clone. This chain uses TRBV6-5 with TRBJ1-1, with 7 bases lining up with TRBD1. Germline trimming cut 0 bases from V and 1 base from J; bases unmatched to any gene: 2. Germline V lookup: CDR1 MNHEY, CDR2 SVGAGI. The CDR3 is made up of 15 amino acids. In DNA form, the CDR3 reads TGTGCCAGCAGTTACTCACACAGGGGGAACACTGAAGCTTTCTTT. It codes for CASSYSHRGNTEAFF.

This rearrangement joins TRBV29-1 to TRBJ1-2, with TRBD1 as a possible D gene (6 bases). The CDR3 covers 13 residues. V lost 7 bases to trimming and J lost 0 bases, with 12 bases between them. Germline values: CDR1 SQVTM, CDR2 ANQGSEA. As DNA, the CDR3 is TGCAGCGCAGGGGATTTAGCTAACTATGGCTACACCTTC. Translating gives CSAGDLANYGYTF.

The chain couples TRBV21-1 to TRBJ2-5; the tabulated D call, TRBD2, remains unverified against the DNA. TRBV21-1 is shown as a pseudogene. This CDR3 contains 11 residues. The DNA for the CDR3 is TGTGCCAGCAGCCCCAAGTATGAGCAGTACTTC. Its protein is CASSPKYEQYF.

The V call is TRBV10-3, the J call TRBJ2-7; 14 bases fit TRBD2. CDR3 length: 19 residues. V lost 0 bases and J lost 5; bases outside the gene matches: 12. CDR1 and CDR2 (germline): ENHRY, SYGVKD. The CDR3 region is CAISESRGGLAGGSDEQYF. The CDR3 nucleotides are TGTGCCATCAGTGAGTCGAGGGGCGGACTAGCGGGAGGTTCAGACGAGCAGTACTTC.

The rearrangement links TRBV21-1 to TRBJ2-2; TRBD1 is the table's D call, not checked against the DNA. TRBV21-1 is shown as a pseudogene. The CDR3 is 15 amino acids. The CDR3 DNA sequence: TGTGCCAGCAGCAAAACAGGGGGCTATACCGGGGAGCTGTTTTTT. Its translation is CASSKTGGYTGELFF.